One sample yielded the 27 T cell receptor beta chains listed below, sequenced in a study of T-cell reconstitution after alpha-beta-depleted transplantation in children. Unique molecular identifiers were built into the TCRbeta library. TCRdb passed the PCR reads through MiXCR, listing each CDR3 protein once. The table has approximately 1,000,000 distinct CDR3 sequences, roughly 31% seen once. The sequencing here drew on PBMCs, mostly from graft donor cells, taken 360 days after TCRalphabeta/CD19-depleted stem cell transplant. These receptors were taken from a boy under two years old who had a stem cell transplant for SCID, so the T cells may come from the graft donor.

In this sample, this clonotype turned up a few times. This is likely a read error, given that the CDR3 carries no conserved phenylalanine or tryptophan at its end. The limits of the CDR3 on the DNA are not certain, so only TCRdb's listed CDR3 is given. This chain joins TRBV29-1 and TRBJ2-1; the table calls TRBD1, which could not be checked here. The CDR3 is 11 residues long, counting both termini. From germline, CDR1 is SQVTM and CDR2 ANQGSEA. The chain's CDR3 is CSVGPGTGITI.

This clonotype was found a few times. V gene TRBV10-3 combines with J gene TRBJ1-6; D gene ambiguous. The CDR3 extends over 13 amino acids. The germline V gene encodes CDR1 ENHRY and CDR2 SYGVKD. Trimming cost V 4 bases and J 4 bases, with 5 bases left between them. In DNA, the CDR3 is TGTGCCATCAGTGGGGCGTATAATTCACCCCTCCACTTT. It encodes CAISGAYNSPLHF.

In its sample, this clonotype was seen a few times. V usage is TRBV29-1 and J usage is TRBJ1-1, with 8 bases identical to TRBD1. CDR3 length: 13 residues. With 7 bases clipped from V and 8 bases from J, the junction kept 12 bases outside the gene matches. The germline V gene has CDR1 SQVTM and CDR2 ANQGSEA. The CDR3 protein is CSANIRTGREAFF. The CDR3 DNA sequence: TGCAGCGCCAATATCCGGACAGGGCGGGAAGCTTTCTTT. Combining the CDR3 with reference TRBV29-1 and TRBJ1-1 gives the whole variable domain SAVISQKPSRDICQRGTSLTIQCQVDSQVTMMFWYRQQPGQSLTLIATANQGSEATYESGFVIDKFPISRPNLTFSTLTVSNMSPEDSSIYLCSANIRTGREAFFGQGTRLTVV.

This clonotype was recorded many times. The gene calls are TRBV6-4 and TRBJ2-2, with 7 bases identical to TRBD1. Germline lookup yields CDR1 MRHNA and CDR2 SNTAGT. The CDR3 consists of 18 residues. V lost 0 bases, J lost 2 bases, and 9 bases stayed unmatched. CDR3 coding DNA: TGTGCCAGCAGTGACTCAGACAGGGAGCTCTTTAACACCGGGGAGCTGTTTTTT. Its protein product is CASSDSDRELFNTGELFF.

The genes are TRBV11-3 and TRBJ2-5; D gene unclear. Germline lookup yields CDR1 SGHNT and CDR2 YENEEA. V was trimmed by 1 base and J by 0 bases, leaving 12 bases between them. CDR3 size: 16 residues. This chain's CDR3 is CASSLGIARDQETQYF. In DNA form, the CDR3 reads TGTGCCAGCAGCTTAGGGATCGCAAGGGACCAAGAGACCCAGTACTTC. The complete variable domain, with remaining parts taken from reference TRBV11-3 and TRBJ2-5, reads EAGVVQSPRYKIIEKKQPVAFWCNPISGHNTLYWYLQNLGQGPELLIRYENEEAVDDSQLPKDRFSAERLKGVDSTLKIQPAELGDSAVYLCASSLGIARDQETQYFGPGTRLLVL.

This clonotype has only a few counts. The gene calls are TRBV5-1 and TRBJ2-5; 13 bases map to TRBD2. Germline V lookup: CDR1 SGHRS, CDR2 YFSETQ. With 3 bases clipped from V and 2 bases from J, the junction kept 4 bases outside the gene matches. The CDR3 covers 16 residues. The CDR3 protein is CASSSQTSGGQETQYF. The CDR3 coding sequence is TGCGCCAGCAGCTCCCAGACTAGCGGGGGGCAAGAGACCCAGTACTTC. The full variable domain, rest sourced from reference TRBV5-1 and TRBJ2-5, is KAGVTQTPRYLIKTRGQQVTLSCSPISGHRSVSWYQQTPGQGLQFLFEYFSETQRNKGNFPGRFSGRQFSNSRSEMNVSTLELGDSALYLCASSSQTSGGQETQYFGPGTRLLVL.

The CDR3 DNA reads as TGTGCCAGCAGTCGACAGGCGTACTCTGGAAACACCATATATTTT. As protein: CASSRQAYSGNTIYF. This sequence joins TRBV6-2 or TRBV6-3 and TRBJ1-3; a possible D gene is TRBD1 (6 bases). Trimming shortened V by 5 bases and J by 0 bases, and 11 bases separated the two germline ends. Germline-derived CDR1 and CDR2 are MNHEY and SVGEGT. This CDR3 has 15 residues.

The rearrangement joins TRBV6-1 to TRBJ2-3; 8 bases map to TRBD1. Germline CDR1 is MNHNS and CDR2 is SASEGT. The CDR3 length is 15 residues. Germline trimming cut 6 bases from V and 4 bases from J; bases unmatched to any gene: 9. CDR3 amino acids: CASRFRTGSADTQYF. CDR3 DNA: TGTGCCAGCAGGTTTCGGACAGGGTCGGCAGATACGCAGTATTTT.

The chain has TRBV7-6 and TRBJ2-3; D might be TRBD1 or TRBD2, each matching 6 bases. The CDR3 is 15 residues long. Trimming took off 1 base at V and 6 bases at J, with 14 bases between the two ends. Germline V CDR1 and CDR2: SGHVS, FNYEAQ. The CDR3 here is CASSLGATGRDTQYF. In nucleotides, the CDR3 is TGTGCCAGCAGCTTAGGGGCCACAGGGAGGGATACGCAGTATTTT.

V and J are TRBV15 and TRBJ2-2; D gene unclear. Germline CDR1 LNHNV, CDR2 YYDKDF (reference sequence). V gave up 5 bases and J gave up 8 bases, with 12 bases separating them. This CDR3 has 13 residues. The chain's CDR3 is CATSSLSWGELFF. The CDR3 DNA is TGTGCCACCAGCTCTTTGAGCTGGGGGGAGCTGTTTTTT.

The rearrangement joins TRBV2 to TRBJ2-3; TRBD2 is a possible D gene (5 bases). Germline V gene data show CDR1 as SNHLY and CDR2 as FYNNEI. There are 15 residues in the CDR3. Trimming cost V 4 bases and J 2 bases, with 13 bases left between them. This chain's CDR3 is CASSVLGLPTDTQYF. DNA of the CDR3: TGTGCCAGCAGTGTACTAGGTCTCCCCACAGATACGCAGTATTTT.

The CDR3 DNA reads TGTGCCAGCAGGTGGGGACAGCGGGGCACTGAAGCTTTCTTT. As protein: CASRWGQRGTEAFF. The rearrangement joins TRBV2 to TRBJ1-1; 7 positions match TRBD1. CDR1 is SNHLY, CDR2 FYNNEI, per germline. This CDR3 region has 14 residues. Germline trimming cut 6 bases from V and 4 bases from J; bases unmatched to any gene: 8.

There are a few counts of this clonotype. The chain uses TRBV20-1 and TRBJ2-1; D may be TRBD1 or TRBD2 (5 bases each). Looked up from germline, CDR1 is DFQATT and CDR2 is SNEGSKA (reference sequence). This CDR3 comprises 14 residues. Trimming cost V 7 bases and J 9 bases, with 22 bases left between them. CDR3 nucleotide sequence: TGCAGTGTTCCTATAGCGTGGGGGAAGGGTGAGCAGTTCTTC. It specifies CSVPIAWGKGEQFF.

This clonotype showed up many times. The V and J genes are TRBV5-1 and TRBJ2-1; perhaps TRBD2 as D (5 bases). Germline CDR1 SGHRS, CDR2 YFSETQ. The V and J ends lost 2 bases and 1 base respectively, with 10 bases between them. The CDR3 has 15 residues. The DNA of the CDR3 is TGCGCCAGCAGCTTTGGCGGAGGATCCTACAATGAGCAGTTCTTC. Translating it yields CASSFGGGSYNEQFF.

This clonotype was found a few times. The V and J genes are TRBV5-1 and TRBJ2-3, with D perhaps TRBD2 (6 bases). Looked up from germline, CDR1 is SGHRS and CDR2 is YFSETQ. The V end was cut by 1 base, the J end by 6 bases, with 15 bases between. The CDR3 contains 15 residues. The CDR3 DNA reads TGCGCCAGCAGCTTGTCGACTAGTAAGGCCGATACGCAGTATTTT. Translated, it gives CASSLSTSKADTQYF.

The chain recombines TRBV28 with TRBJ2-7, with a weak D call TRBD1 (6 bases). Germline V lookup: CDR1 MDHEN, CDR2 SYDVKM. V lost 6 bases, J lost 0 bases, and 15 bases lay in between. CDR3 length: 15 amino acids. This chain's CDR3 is CASSPRGLSSYEQYF. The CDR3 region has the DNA TGTGCCAGCAGCCCCAGGGGTCTTTCCTCCTACGAGCAGTACTTC.

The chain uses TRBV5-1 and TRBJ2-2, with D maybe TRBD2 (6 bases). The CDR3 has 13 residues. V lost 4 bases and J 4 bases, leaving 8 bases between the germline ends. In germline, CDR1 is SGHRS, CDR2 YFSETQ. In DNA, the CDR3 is TGCGCCAGCAGCGCGGGGATCACCGGGGAGCTGTTTTTT. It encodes CASSAGITGELFF. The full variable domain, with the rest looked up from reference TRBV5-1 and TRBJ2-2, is KAGVTQTPRYLIKTRGQQVTLSCSPISGHRSVSWYQQTPGQGLQFLFEYFSETQRNKGNFPGRFSGRQFSNSRSEMNVSTLELGDSALYLCASSAGITGELFFGEGSRLTVL.

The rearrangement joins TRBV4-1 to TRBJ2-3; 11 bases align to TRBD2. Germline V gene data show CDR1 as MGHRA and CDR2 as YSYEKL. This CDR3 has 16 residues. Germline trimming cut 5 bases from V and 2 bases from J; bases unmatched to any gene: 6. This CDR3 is CASSIRLAGSTDTQYF. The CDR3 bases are TGCGCCAGCAGCATAAGACTAGCGGGATCCACAGATACGCAGTATTTT.

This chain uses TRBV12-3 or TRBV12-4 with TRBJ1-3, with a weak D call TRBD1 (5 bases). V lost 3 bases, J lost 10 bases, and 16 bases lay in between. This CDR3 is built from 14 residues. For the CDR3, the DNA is TGTGCCAGCAGTTTTCGTACGGGGTGGGGGACCATATATTTT. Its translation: CASSFRTGWGTIYF.

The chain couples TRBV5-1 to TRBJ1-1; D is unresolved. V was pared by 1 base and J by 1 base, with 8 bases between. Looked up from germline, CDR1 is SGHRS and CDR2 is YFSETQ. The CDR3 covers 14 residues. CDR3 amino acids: CASSLLIGNTEAFF. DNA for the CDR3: TGCGCCAGCAGCTTGCTGATCGGGAACACTGAAGCTTTCTTT.

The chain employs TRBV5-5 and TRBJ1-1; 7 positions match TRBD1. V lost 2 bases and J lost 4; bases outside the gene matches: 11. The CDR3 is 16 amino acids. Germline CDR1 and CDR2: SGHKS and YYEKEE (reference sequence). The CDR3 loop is CASSFIRGREGTEAFF. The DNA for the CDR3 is TGTGCCAGCAGCTTCATCAGGGGGAGAGAGGGCACTGAAGCTTTCTTT.

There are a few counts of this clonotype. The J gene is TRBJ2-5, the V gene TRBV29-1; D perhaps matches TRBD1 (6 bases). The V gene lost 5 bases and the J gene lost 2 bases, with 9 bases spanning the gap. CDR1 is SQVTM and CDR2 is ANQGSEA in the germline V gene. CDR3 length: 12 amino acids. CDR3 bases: TGCAGCGTTACCGGACAGCAAGAGACCCAGTACTTC. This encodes CSVTGQQETQYF.

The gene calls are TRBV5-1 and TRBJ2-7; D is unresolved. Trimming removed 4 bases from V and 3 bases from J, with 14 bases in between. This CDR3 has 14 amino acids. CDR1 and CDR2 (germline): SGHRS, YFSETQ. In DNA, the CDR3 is TGCGCCAGCAGCCCATATAGGGAAGGCTACGAGCAGTACTTC. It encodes CASSPYREGYEQYF.

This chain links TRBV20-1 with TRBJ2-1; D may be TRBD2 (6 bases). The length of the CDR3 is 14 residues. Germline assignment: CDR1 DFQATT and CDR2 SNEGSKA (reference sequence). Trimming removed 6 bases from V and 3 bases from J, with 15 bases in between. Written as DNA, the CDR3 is TGCAGTGCGGGCGACCCGGGGGTCTACAATGAGCAGTTCTTC. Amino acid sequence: CSAGDPGVYNEQFF.

The CDR3 sequence is CASSLRGTGFGTDTQYF. The CDR3 DNA follows: TGTGCCAGCAGTCTGCGGGGGACAGGGTTTGGCACAGATACGCAGTATTTT. The rearrangement joins TRBV12-3 or TRBV12-4 to TRBJ2-3; 9 bases are a match to TRBD1. Trimming took 5 bases from V and 1 from J; bases not matched to a gene: 10. This CDR3 has 17 amino acids.

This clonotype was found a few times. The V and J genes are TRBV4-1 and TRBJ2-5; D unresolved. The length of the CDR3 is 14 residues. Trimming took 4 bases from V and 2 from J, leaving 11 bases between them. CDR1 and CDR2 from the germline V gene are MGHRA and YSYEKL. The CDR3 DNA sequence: TGCGCCAGCAGCCGCTACATGAGTCAAGAGACCCAGTACTTC. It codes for CASSRYMSQETQYF.

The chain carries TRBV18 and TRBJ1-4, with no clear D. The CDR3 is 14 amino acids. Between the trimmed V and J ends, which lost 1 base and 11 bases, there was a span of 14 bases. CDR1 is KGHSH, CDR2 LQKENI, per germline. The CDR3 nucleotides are TGTGCCAGCTCACCACGTATCGGGCTAGGGAAACTGTTTTTT. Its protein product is CASSPRIGLGKLFF.